This TCR beta chain was sequenced during a study of T cell responses to AZD1222 COVID-19 vaccine. General study results and limits: Per reports, nearly half of all spike-specific TCRs target regions that are unmutated in variants.

V lost 4 bases and J 0 bases, leaving 9 bases between the germline ends. From germline, CDR1 is SGHNT and CDR2 YYREEE (reference sequence). The CDR3 runs 14 residues. Regarding this clone: Its antigen is undetermined.

TCRdb's table, derived via immunoSEQ multiplex PCR, lists solely in-frame clones and lacks some. The repertoire holds some 170,000 clones, with over 75% as singletons. This receptor was obtained from an adult who received the AZD1222 COVID-19 vaccine. Source: peripheral blood, taken 28 days after the second AZD1222 dose. This sequence joins TRBV5-4 and TRBJ2-3; D not resolved. The CDR3 DNA reads TGTGCCAGCAGCGATGCCGGGAGCACAGATACGCAGTATTTT. Translation gives CASSDAGSTDTQYF.